This is a list of T cell receptor beta chains from one sample in a study of cytomegalovirus exposure and HLA in healthy donors. The protocol was immunoSEQ multiplex PCR, while the TCRdb copy is restricted to in-frame clones and leaves out a portion. The sample shows 150,000 to 200,000 clones, 70% to 85% of them seen only once. Sample: PBMCs. The source of these receptors is a man in his fifties or sixties in good health and CMV-seropositive. The CDR3 runs from the conserved cysteine through the conserved F or W. A D gene is named only where the DNA matches it firmly. Not every row has a clone size; where given, it reads once, few, many or a size class.

cdr3_aa	cdr3_nt	d_call	clone_size	v_call	j_call
CASSSLGLAGKETQYF	TGTGCCAGCAGCTCCCTCGGACTAGCGGGGAAAGAGACCCAGTACTTC	TRBD2	once	TRBV7-2	TRBJ2-5
CASSKTSGGNTQYF	TGTGCCAGCAGTAAGACTAGCGGGGGAAATACGCAGTATTTT	TRBD2	.	TRBV2	TRBJ2-3
CASSQDRLNTEAFF	TGCGCCAGCAGCCAAGACAGATTAAACACTGAAGCTTTCTTT	.	few	TRBV4-1	TRBJ1-1
CASSQGVIAGRAGEQYF	TGCGCCAGCAGCCAGGGAGTGATAGCGGGGCGGGCGGGAGAGCAGTACTTC	TRBD2	.	TRBV4-1	TRBJ2-5
CASSYGGTYSNQPQHF	TGTGCCAGCAGTTACGGGGGGACTTATAGCAATCAGCCCCAGCATTTT	.	.	TRBV6-6	TRBJ1-5
CASSGGRGLSPLHF	TGTGCCAGCAGTGGGGGCAGGGGGCTTTCACCCCTCCACTTT	TRBD1	.	TRBV6-5	TRBJ1-6
CASSSGGWDEQYF	TGTGCCAGCAGCTCAGGGGGGTGGGACGAGCAGTACTTC	.	.	TRBV7-9	TRBJ2-7
CASSLAAGLGDTIYF	TGTGCCAGCAGCTTAGCGGCAGGGTTGGGCGACACCATATATTTT	.	.	TRBV7-2	TRBJ1-3
CASSEARAPRANTGELFF	TGTGCCAGCAGTGAAGCGAGAGCCCCGCGGGCCAACACCGGGGAGCTGTTTTTT	.	.	TRBV6-1	TRBJ2-2
CASNRPGQRFNYGYPF	TGTGCCAGCAACCGTCCGGGACAACGGTTTAACTATGGCTACCCCTTC	.	.	TRBV28	TRBJ1-2
CSDLAGGHYNEQFF	TGCAGCGATTTAGCGGGGGGGCACTACAATGAGCAGTTCTTC	TRBD2	once	TRBV29-1	TRBJ2-1
CASSLEGQLIGNTIYF	TGTGCCAGCAGCTTAGAGGGACAGCTGATTGGAAACACCATATATTTT	TRBD1	.	TRBV7-9	TRBJ1-3
CASSFLTGEGTANEKLFF	TGTGCCAGCAGCTTCCTGACAGGGGAGGGGACTGCTAATGAAAAACTGTTTTTT	TRBD1	.	TRBV5-6	TRBJ1-4
CASSLSDTDSPLHF	TGTGCCAGCAGTCTCTCGGACACGGATTCACCCCTCCACTTT	.	.	TRBV6-5	TRBJ1-6
CASSLDQGGTQYF	TGTGCCAGCAGCTTAGATCAAGGGGGGACCCAGTACTTC	.	few	TRBV11-2	TRBJ2-5
CASSRTGGETQYF	TGTGCCAGCAGTCGAACTGGCGGAGAGACCCAGTACTTC	.	.	TRBV6-5	TRBJ2-5
CASSDVGTVSYEQYF	TGTGCCAGCAGTGACGTTGGGACAGTCTCCTACGAGCAGTACTTC	TRBD1	.	TRBV25-1	TRBJ2-7
CASSELLWAVIEAFF	TGCGCCAGCAGTGAGTTGTTGTGGGCAGTGATTGAAGCTTTCTTT	.	.	TRBV10-2	TRBJ1-1
CASSQRTGVDEQYF	TGCGCCAGCAGCCAGCGGACCGGGGTCGACGAGCAGTACTTC	.	.	TRBV4-3	TRBJ2-7
CASSSGGPYEQYF	TGCGCCAGCAGCTCCGGGGGGCCCTACGAGCAGTACTTC	.	.	TRBV5-1	TRBJ2-7
CASSLAIRARAFF	TGTGCCAGCAGCTTAGCGATCAGGGCACGAGCTTTCTTT	.	once	TRBV7-8	TRBJ1-1
CASASSGGETQYF	TGTGCCAGCGCGTCTAGCGGGGGAGAGACCCAGTACTTC	TRBD2	.	TRBV9	TRBJ2-5
CASRSDSLYGYTF	TGTGCCAGCAGATCCGACAGCCTCTATGGCTACACCTTC	.	.	TRBV6-5	TRBJ1-2
CASSLRPGGGPLLNEQFF	TGTGCCAGCAGTCTTAGACCTGGGGGGGGGCCCCTTCTTAATGAGCAGTTCTTC	.	.	TRBV7-2	TRBJ2-1
CASSLPGQPSTDTQYF	TGCGCCAGCAGCTTGCCGGGACAGCCTAGCACAGATACGCAGTATTTT	TRBD1	.	TRBV5-1	TRBJ2-3
CASTFSRRFFTEAFF	TGTGCCAGTACGTTCTCGAGGCGGTTCTTCACTGAAGCTTTCTTT	.	once	TRBV19	TRBJ1-1